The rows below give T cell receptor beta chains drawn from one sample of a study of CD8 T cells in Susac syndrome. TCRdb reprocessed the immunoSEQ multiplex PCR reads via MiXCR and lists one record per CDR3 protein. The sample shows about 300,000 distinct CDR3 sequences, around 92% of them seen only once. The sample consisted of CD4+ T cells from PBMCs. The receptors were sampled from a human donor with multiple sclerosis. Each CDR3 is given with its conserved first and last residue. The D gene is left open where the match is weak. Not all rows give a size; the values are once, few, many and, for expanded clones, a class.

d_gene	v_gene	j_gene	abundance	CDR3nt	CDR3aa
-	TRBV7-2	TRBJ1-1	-	TGTGCCAGCAGCAAGGGGGGGCAGCACACTGAAGCTTTCTTT	CASSKGGQHTEAFF
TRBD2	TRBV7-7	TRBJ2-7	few	TGTGCTAGCAGCCTGTCGACTAGCGGGATTTCCTACGAGCAGTACTTC	CASSLSTSGISYEQYF
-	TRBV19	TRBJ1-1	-	TGTGCCAGTACCACAAATCTTCGACAGCGCATAAACACTGAAGCTTTCTTT	CASTTNLRQRINTEAFF
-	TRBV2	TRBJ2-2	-	TGTGCCAGCAGTGAGAGGGCGAACACCGGGGAGCTGTTTTTT	CASSERANTGELFF
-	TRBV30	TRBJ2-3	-	TGTGCCTGGAGTCACATGGGGGCTGACACAGATACGCAGTATTTT	CAWSHMGADTDTQYF
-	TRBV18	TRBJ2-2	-	TGTGCCAGCTCACCACGGAACACCGGGGAGCTGTTTTTT	CASSPRNTGELFF
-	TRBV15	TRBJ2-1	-	TGTGCCACCAGCAGTTTGCGTTTCCTCGAGCAGTTCTTC	CATSSLRFLEQFF
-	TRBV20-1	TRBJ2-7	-	TGCAGTGCTAGGACCGGGCGGCAGGGGTACGAGCAGTACTTC	CSARTGRQGYEQYF
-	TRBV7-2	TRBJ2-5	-	TGTGCCAGCAGCTTATCTAGAAAAGAGACCCAGTACTTC	CASSLSRKETQYF
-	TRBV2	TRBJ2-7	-	TGTGCCAGCAAGCCCCAGGCGCTACCATACGAGCAGTACTTC	CASKPQALPYEQYF
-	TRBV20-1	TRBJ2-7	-	TGCAGTGCTACGAAGGACTTTCCCTACGAGCAGTACTTC	CSATKDFPYEQYF
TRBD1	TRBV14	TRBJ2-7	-	TGTGCCAGCAGCCAAGCACAGGGGCCCTACGAGCAGTACTTC	CASSQAQGPYEQYF
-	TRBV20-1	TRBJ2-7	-	TGCAGTGCTAGCCACCCGGGGAGCAGGTCCTACGAGCAGTACTTC	CSASHPGSRSYEQYF
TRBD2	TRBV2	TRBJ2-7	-	TGTGCCAGCAGTGAGTTTTTAACTAGCGGGAGAGTCGAGTACTTC	CASSEFLTSGRVEYF
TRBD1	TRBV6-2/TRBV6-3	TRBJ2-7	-	TGTGCCAGCAGTTACCTCGGGACAGGGGTCTACGAGCAGTACTTC	CASSYLGTGVYEQYF
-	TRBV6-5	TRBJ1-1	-	TGTGCCAGCAGTTACGACAGGAGCAGAACTGAAGCTTTCTTT	CASSYDRSRTEAFF
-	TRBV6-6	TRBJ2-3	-	TGTGCCAGCAGCAAAGAGGCAGTCTCGCAGTATTTT	CASSKEAVSQYF
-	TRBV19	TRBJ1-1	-	TGTGCCAGTAGTATTCAATTTGGGTTTACTGAAGCTTTCTTT	CASSIQFGFTEAFF
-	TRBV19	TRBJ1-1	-	TGTGCCAGTAGCACGACCGACTCGAACACTGAAGCTTTCTTT	CASSTTDSNTEAFF
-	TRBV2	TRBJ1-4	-	TGTGCCAGCAGCGCCGCCCCCGGCGGTGCAACTAATGAAAAACTGTTTTTT	CASSAAPGGATNEKLFF
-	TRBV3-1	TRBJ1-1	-	TGTGCCAGCAGCCAAGACACAGTTGTAGCTTTCTTT	CASSQDTVVAFF
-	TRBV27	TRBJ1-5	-	TGTGCCAGCAGTCTCTCCGCCCCGCGGGGATATCAGCCCCAGCATTTT	CASSLSAPRGYQPQHF
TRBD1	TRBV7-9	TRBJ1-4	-	TGTGCCAGCAGCTTTGGACAGGATAATGAAAAACTGTTTTTT	CASSFGQDNEKLFF
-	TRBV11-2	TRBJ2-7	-	TGTGCCAGCAGCTTAGTGGGTTCCTACGAGCAGTACTTC	CASSLVGSYEQYF
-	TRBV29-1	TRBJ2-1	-	TGCAGCGTTGATCCCAGAGGGGTGGGCTCCTACAATGAGCAGTTCTTC	CSVDPRGVGSYNEQFF
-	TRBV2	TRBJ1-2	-	TGTGCCAGCAGTGAGGGGGGCGGCTACACCTTC	CASSEGGGYTF
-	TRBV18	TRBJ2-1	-	TGTGCCAGCTCACGCGGGACTCTCAATGAGCAGTTCTTC	CASSRGTLNEQFF
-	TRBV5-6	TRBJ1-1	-	TGTGCCAGCAGCTTGGGATGGGGTTCCACTGAAGCTTTCTTT	CASSLGWGSTEAFF
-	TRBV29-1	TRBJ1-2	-	TGCAGCGTTGAAGATCCCCGCATGCCGAACTATGGCTACACCTTC	CSVEDPRMPNYGYTF
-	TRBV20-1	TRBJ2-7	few	TGCAGTGCTAGAGTGCCGGGCTCCCGGGTCAACGAGCAGTACTTC	CSARVPGSRVNEQYF
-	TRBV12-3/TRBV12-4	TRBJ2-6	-	TGTGCCAGCAGTTTCCCTCAGGGAAGGAGATTCTCTGGGGCCAACGTCCTGACTTTC	CASSFPQGRRFSGANVLTF
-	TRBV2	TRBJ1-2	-	TGTGCCAGCAGGGAACAGGCGACTAACTATGGCTACACCTTC	CASREQATNYGYTF
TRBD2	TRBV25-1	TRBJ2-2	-	TGTGCCAGCCGAGTACCGGGGGGGCCCGGGGAGCTGTTTTTT	CASRVPGGPGELFF
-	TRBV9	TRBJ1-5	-	TGTGCCAGCAGCGTGGATCCCAACCGTGATCAGCCCCAGCATTTT	CASSVDPNRDQPQHF
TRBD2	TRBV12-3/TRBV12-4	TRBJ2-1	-	TGTGCCAGCAGATCAGGGACTAGCGGGAGAGGGGGCTTCAATGAGCAGTTCTTC	CASRSGTSGRGGFNEQFF
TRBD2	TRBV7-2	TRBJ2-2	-	TGTGCCAGCAGCTTAGGGGCAGCGGGAGTCGGGACCGGGGAGCTGTTTTTT	CASSLGAAGVGTGELFF
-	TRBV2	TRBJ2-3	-	TGTGCCAGCAGCCCCGGGACAAGATCACCCACAGATACGCAGTATTTT	CASSPGTRSPTDTQYF
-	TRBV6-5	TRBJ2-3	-	TGTGCCAGCAGTTACTCGAGGGGTGGCACAGATACGCAGTATTTT	CASSYSRGGTDTQYF
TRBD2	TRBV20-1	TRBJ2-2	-	TGCAGTGCTAGATCAGTAGCGGGGGGGCACGGGGAGCTGTTTTTT	CSARSVAGGHGELFF
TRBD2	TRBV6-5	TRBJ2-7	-	TGTGCCAGCAGACGAGCTAGCGGAATGTACGAGCAGTACTTC	CASRRASGMYEQYF
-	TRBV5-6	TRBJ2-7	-	TGTGCCAGCAGCTCGCTGGGTCGCGAGCCCTACGAGCAGTACTTC	CASSSLGREPYEQYF
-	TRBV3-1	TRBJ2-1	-	TGTGCCAGCAGCCAAGATTGGGCCGGTGAGCAGTTCTTC	CASSQDWAGEQFF
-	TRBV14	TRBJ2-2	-	TGTGCCAGCAGCCGAAACAGGGCTAACACCGGGGAGCTGTTTTTT	CASSRNRANTGELFF